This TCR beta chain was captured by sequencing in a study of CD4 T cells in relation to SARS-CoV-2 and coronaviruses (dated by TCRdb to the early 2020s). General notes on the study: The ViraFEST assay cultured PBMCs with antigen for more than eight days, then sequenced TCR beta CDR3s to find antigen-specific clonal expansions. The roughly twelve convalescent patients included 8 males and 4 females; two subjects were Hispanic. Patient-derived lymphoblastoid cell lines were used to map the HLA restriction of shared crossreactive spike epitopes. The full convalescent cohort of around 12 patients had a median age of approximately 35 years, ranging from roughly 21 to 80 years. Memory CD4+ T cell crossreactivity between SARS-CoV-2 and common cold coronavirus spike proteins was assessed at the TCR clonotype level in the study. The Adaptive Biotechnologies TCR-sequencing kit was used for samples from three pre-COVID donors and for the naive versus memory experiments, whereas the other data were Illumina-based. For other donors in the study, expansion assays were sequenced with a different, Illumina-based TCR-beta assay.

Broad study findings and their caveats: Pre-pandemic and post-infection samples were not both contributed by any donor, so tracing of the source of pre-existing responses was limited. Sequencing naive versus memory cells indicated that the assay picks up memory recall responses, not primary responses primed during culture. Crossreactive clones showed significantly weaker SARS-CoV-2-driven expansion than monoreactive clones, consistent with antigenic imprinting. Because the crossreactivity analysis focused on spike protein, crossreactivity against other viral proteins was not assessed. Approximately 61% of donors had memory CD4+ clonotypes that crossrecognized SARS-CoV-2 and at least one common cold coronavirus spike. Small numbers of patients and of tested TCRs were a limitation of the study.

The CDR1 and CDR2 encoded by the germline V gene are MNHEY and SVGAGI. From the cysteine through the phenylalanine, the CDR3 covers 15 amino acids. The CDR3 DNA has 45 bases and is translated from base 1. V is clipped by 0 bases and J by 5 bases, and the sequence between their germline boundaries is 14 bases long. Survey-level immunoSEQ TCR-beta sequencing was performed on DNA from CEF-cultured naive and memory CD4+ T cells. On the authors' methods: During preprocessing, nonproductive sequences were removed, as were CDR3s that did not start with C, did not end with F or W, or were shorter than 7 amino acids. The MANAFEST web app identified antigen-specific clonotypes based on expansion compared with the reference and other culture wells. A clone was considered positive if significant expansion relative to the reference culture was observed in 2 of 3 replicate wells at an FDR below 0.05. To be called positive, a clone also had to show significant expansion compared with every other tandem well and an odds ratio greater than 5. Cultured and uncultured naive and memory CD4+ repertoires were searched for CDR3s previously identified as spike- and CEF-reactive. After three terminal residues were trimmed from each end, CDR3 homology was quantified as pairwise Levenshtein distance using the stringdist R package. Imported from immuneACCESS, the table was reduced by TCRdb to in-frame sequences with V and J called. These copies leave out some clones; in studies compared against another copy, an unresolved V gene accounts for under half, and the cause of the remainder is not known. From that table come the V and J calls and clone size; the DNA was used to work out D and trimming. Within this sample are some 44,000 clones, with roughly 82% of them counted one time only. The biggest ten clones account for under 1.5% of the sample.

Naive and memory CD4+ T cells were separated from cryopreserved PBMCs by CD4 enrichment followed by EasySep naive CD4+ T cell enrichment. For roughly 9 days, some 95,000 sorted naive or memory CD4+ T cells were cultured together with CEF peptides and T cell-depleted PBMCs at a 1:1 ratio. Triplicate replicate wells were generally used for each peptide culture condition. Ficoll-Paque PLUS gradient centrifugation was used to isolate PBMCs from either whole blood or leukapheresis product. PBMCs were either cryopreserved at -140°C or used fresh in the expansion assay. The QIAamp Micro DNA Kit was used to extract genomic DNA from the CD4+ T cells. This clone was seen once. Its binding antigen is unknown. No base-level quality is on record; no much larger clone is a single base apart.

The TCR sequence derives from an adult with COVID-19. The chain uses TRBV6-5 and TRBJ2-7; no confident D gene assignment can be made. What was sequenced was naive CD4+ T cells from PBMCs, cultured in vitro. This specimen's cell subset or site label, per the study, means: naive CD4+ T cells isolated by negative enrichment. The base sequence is TGTGCCAGCAGTTACTCTGCGTACCCTAGTAACGAGCAGTACTTC. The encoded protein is CASSYSAYPSNEQYF.